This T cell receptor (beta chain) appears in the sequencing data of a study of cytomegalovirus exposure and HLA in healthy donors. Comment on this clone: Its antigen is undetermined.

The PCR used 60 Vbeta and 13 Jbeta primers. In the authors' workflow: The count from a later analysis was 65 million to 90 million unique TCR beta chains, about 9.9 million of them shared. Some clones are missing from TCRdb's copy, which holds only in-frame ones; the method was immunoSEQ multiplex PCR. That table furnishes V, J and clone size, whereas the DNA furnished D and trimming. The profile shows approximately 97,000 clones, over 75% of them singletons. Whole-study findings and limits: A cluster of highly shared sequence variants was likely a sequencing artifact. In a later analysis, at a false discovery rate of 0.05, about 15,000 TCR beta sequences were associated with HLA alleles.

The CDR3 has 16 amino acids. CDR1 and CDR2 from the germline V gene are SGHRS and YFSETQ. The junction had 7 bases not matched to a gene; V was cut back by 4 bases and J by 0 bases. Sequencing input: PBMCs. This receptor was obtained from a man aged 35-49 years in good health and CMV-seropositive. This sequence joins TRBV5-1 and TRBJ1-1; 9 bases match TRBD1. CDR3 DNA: TGCGCCAGCAGCCCGGACAGGGGCTCCATGAACACTGAAGCTTTCTTT. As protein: CASSPDRGSMNTEAFF.